This is a list of T cell receptor beta chains from one sample in a study of blood T cell repertoires in COVID-19. Here immunoSEQ multiplex PCR was the method, and the copy in TCRdb shows in-frame clones only, minus some. The data contain 250,000 or so clones, over 65% of them singletons. Source material: peripheral blood. These receptors were obtained from a woman of 80 years or more with acute or convalescent COVID-19. Each CDR3 is given with its conserved first and last residue. D genes are given only for firm matches. Not all rows give a size; the values are once, few, many and, for expanded clones, a class.

cdr3_aa: CASSPRTRSSYEQYF
cdr3_nt: TGTGCCAGCTCACCTAGGACACGGAGCTCCTACGAGCAGTACTTC
v_call: TRBV18
d_call: -
j_call: TRBJ2-7
clone_size: -

cdr3_aa: CASRYRGGYTF
cdr3_nt: TGTGCCAGTAGGTACAGGGGAGGCTACACCTTC
v_call: TRBV19
d_call: TRBD1
j_call: TRBJ1-2
clone_size: -

cdr3_aa: CASSYGGSRGYTF
cdr3_nt: TGTGCCAGCAGTTACGGCGGCTCGAGGGGCTACACCTTC
v_call: TRBV6-2/TRBV6-3
d_call: -
j_call: TRBJ1-2
clone_size: few

cdr3_aa: CASSQEKARDSPLHF
cdr3_nt: TGCGCCAGCAGCCAGGAGAAGGCTCGGGATTCACCCCTCCACTTT
v_call: TRBV4-3
d_call: -
j_call: TRBJ1-6
clone_size: -

cdr3_aa: CASSFGGGTQYF
cdr3_nt: TGCGCCAGCAGCTTTGGGGGGGGGACCCAGTACTTC
v_call: TRBV5-1
d_call: TRBD2
j_call: TRBJ2-5
clone_size: -

cdr3_aa: CASTDLAGYTF
cdr3_nt: TGTGCCAGTACCGACTTGGCCGGCTACACCTTC
v_call: TRBV19
d_call: -
j_call: TRBJ1-2
clone_size: -

cdr3_aa: CAISTTSGSTGELFF
cdr3_nt: TGTGCCATCAGTACGACTAGCGGTAGCACCGGGGAGCTGTTTTTT
v_call: TRBV10-3
d_call: TRBD2
j_call: TRBJ2-2
clone_size: -

cdr3_aa: CASSLGSWAQETQYF
cdr3_nt: TGTGCCAGCAGCTTAGGGTCCTGGGCCCAAGAGACCCAGTACTTC
v_call: TRBV7-9
d_call: -
j_call: TRBJ2-5
clone_size: -

cdr3_aa: CASSVRTGEDSPLHF
cdr3_nt: TGTGCCAGCAGCGTACGGACAGGGGAGGATTCACCCCTCCACTTT
v_call: TRBV4-2
d_call: TRBD1
j_call: TRBJ1-6
clone_size: -

cdr3_aa: CASTGSGSYNSPLHF
cdr3_nt: TGTGCCAGCACTGGGTCAGGGTCCTATAATTCACCCCTCCACTTT
v_call: TRBV27
d_call: -
j_call: TRBJ1-6
clone_size: -

cdr3_aa: CSVIQGTTNGYTF
cdr3_nt: TGCAGCGTTATCCAGGGGACCACCAATGGCTACACCTTC
v_call: TRBV29-1
d_call: -
j_call: TRBJ1-2
clone_size: -

cdr3_aa: CASSDGQPRNQPQHF
cdr3_nt: TGTGCCAGCAGTGACGGACAGCCCCGCAATCAGCCCCAGCATTTT
v_call: TRBV6-2/TRBV6-3
d_call: -
j_call: TRBJ1-5
clone_size: -

cdr3_aa: CASSIGGLNRFSQHF
cdr3_nt: TGTGCCAGTAGTATAGGGGGACTGAACCGGTTTTCCCAGCATTTT
v_call: TRBV19
d_call: -
j_call: TRBJ1-5
clone_size: -

cdr3_aa: CASSTGTGVGVYEQYF
cdr3_nt: TGTGCCAGCAGCACCGGGACAGGGGTGGGTGTATACGAGCAGTACTTC
v_call: TRBV6-6
d_call: TRBD1
j_call: TRBJ2-7
clone_size: -

cdr3_aa: CASSRRGPDTQYF
cdr3_nt: TGTGCCAGCAGCCGTCGAGGTCCCGATACGCAGTATTTT
v_call: TRBV3-1/TRBV3-2
d_call: -
j_call: TRBJ2-3
clone_size: -

cdr3_aa: CASSYPQSYEQYF
cdr3_nt: TGTGCCAGCAGCTATCCCCAGTCCTACGAGCAGTACTTC
v_call: TRBV5-4
d_call: -
j_call: TRBJ2-7
clone_size: -

cdr3_aa: CASSLRFVPQHF
cdr3_nt: TGTGCCAGCAGTTTGAGATTTGTGCCCCAGCATTTT
v_call: TRBV12-3/TRBV12-4
d_call: -
j_call: TRBJ1-5
clone_size: -

cdr3_aa: CASGLVGGLQPQHF
cdr3_nt: TGTGCTAGTGGTTTGGTCGGGGGGCTACAGCCCCAGCATTTT
v_call: TRBV12-5
d_call: -
j_call: TRBJ1-5
clone_size: -

cdr3_aa: CASSYFLPSGRAEQYF
cdr3_nt: TGTGCCAGCAGTTACTTTCTTCCTAGCGGGAGGGCCGAGCAGTACTTC
v_call: TRBV6-5
d_call: TRBD2
j_call: TRBJ2-7
clone_size: -

cdr3_aa: CASSPDRGARTEAFF
cdr3_nt: TGTGCCAGCAGTCCCGACAGGGGGGCTAGGACTGAAGCTTTCTTT
v_call: TRBV27
d_call: TRBD1
j_call: TRBJ1-1
clone_size: -

cdr3_aa: CASSYPGLAGGPNTQYF
cdr3_nt: TGTGCCAGCAGCTATCCGGGACTAGCGGGAGGGCCGAATACGCAGTATTTT
v_call: TRBV5-5
d_call: TRBD2
j_call: TRBJ2-3
clone_size: once

cdr3_aa: CASSTLAGHNEQFF
cdr3_nt: TGTGCCAGCAGTACTCTAGCGGGGCACAATGAGCAGTTCTTC
v_call: TRBV6-2/TRBV6-3
d_call: TRBD2
j_call: TRBJ2-1
clone_size: -

cdr3_aa: CASSPQGGITYEQYF
cdr3_nt: TGTGCCAGCAGCCCGCAAGGAGGGATAACCTACGAGCAGTACTTC
v_call: TRBV7-2
d_call: -
j_call: TRBJ2-7
clone_size: -

cdr3_aa: CASSLNPGPNYGYTF
cdr3_nt: TGCGCCAGCAGCTTGAATCCAGGGCCTAACTATGGCTACACCTTC
v_call: TRBV5-1
d_call: -
j_call: TRBJ1-2
clone_size: -

cdr3_aa: CATSIRLALAETQYF
cdr3_nt: TGTGCCACCAGCATAAGACTAGCACTTGCTGAGACCCAGTACTTC
v_call: TRBV15
d_call: TRBD2
j_call: TRBJ2-5
clone_size: -

cdr3_aa: CASKNRGMNEQFF
cdr3_nt: TGTGCCAGCAAGAACAGGGGGATGAATGAGCAGTTCTTC
v_call: TRBV27
d_call: TRBD1
j_call: TRBJ2-1
clone_size: -

cdr3_aa: CASSTRTGNTEAFF
cdr3_nt: TGTGCCAGCAGTACCCGGACAGGGAACACTGAAGCTTTCTTT
v_call: TRBV6-5
d_call: TRBD1
j_call: TRBJ1-1
clone_size: -

cdr3_aa: CASRPGLAAPQETQYF
cdr3_nt: TGTGCCAGCAGGCCGGGACTAGCGGCTCCCCAAGAGACCCAGTACTTC
v_call: TRBV3-1/TRBV3-2
d_call: TRBD2
j_call: TRBJ2-5
clone_size: once

cdr3_aa: CASSYTGTGGRETQYF
cdr3_nt: TGTGCCAGCAGCTACACCGGGACAGGGGGCCGGGAGACCCAGTACTTC
v_call: TRBV13
d_call: TRBD1
j_call: TRBJ2-5
clone_size: -

cdr3_aa: CAWSGVANEKLFF
cdr3_nt: TGTGCCTGGAGTGGCGTTGCTAATGAAAAACTGTTTTTT
v_call: TRBV30
d_call: -
j_call: TRBJ1-4
clone_size: -

cdr3_aa: CATSVSLGGTGELFF
cdr3_nt: TGTGCCACCAGTGTCTCACTCGGGGGGACCGGGGAGCTGTTTTTT
v_call: TRBV24-1
d_call: TRBD2
j_call: TRBJ2-2
clone_size: -

cdr3_aa: CASSEGAIGQPQHF
cdr3_nt: TGCGCCAGCAGCGAGGGGGCGATCGGTCAGCCCCAGCATTTT
v_call: TRBV5-1
d_call: TRBD1
j_call: TRBJ1-5
clone_size: few

cdr3_aa: CASSPTGVSYNSPLHF
cdr3_nt: TGTGCCAGTAGCCCGACAGGAGTCTCCTATAATTCACCCCTCCACTTT
v_call: TRBV25-1
d_call: -
j_call: TRBJ1-6
clone_size: -

cdr3_aa: CASSEGGAGFDEKLFF
cdr3_nt: TGTGCCAGCAGTGAAGGGGGGGCAGGGTTTGACGAAAAACTGTTTTTT
v_call: TRBV25-1
d_call: -
j_call: TRBJ1-4
clone_size: -

cdr3_aa: CASSARSGSGYEQYF
cdr3_nt: TGTGCCAGCAGCGCACGAAGCGGGAGCGGATACGAGCAGTACTTC
v_call: TRBV9
d_call: TRBD2
j_call: TRBJ2-7
clone_size: -

cdr3_aa: CASSEARSSYNEQFF
cdr3_nt: TGTGCCAGCAGTGAAGCTAGATCCTCTTACAATGAGCAGTTCTTC
v_call: TRBV2
d_call: -
j_call: TRBJ2-1
clone_size: -

cdr3_aa: CASSQVPGQGGWTEAFF
cdr3_nt: TGCGCCAGCAGTCAAGTCCCGGGACAGGGGGGGTGGACTGAAGCTTTCTTT
v_call: TRBV5-1
d_call: TRBD1
j_call: TRBJ1-1
clone_size: few

cdr3_aa: CASSWEGTGTGELFF
cdr3_nt: TGTGCCAGCAGCTGGGAGGGAACGGGCACCGGGGAGCTGTTTTTT
v_call: TRBV7-8
d_call: TRBD2
j_call: TRBJ2-2
clone_size: -

cdr3_aa: CASSLSTSGGTDTQYF
cdr3_nt: TGTGCCAGCAGCCTATCGACTAGCGGGGGCACAGATACGCAGTATTTT
v_call: TRBV7-8
d_call: TRBD2
j_call: TRBJ2-3
clone_size: -

cdr3_aa: CASSLHSPTAEGTYGYTF
cdr3_nt: TGCGCCAGCAGTCTCCATTCCCCGACGGCGGAGGGAACCTATGGCTACACCTTC
v_call: TRBV23-1
d_call: -
j_call: TRBJ1-2
clone_size: once

cdr3_aa: CASSPGLGNEQFF
cdr3_nt: TGTGCCAGCAGCCCGGGACTAGGGAATGAGCAGTTCTTC
v_call: TRBV6-2/TRBV6-3
d_call: TRBD2
j_call: TRBJ2-1
clone_size: -

cdr3_aa: CASSLGGLASTDTQYF
cdr3_nt: TGCGCCAGCAGCTTGGGGGGACTAGCCTCCACAGATACGCAGTATTTT
v_call: TRBV5-1
d_call: TRBD2
j_call: TRBJ2-3
clone_size: -

cdr3_aa: CASSQGPGGYEQYF
cdr3_nt: TGTGCCAGCAGCCAAGGCCCGGGTGGCTACGAGCAGTACTTC
v_call: TRBV3-1/TRBV3-2
d_call: -
j_call: TRBJ2-7
clone_size: -

cdr3_aa: CASSYSGAGTEAFF
cdr3_nt: TGTGCCAGCAGTTACTCCGGAGCGGGCACTGAAGCTTTCTTT
v_call: TRBV6-5
d_call: -
j_call: TRBJ1-1
clone_size: -

cdr3_aa: CASSEQRGEQFF
cdr3_nt: TGTGCCAGCAGTGAACAGCGGGGTGAGCAGTTCTTC
v_call: TRBV2
d_call: TRBD2
j_call: TRBJ2-1
clone_size: -

cdr3_aa: CASSRRPGSSADTQYF
cdr3_nt: TGTGCCAGTAGTAGACGCCCAGGGTCGAGTGCCGATACGCAGTATTTT
v_call: TRBV19
d_call: -
j_call: TRBJ2-3
clone_size: once

cdr3_aa: CASSQDTFRGAFF
cdr3_nt: TGCGCCAGCAGCCAAGATACCTTTCGAGGAGCTTTCTTT
v_call: TRBV4-1
d_call: -
j_call: TRBJ1-1
clone_size: -

cdr3_aa: CASRTKGGRYGYTF
cdr3_nt: TGTGCCAGCAGAACCAAAGGAGGGCGCTATGGCTACACCTTC
v_call: TRBV13
d_call: -
j_call: TRBJ1-2
clone_size: -

cdr3_aa: CASSDSGASVDTQYF
cdr3_nt: TGTGCCAGCAGTGACTCTGGGGCTAGCGTTGATACGCAGTATTTT
v_call: TRBV6-4
d_call: -
j_call: TRBJ2-3
clone_size: -

cdr3_aa: CASSALPGTGREQYF
cdr3_nt: TGTGCCAGCAGCGCACTCCCCGGGACAGGGAGAGAGCAGTACTTC
v_call: TRBV7-2
d_call: TRBD1
j_call: TRBJ2-7
clone_size: -

cdr3_aa: CASTRVGSGTYEQYF
cdr3_nt: TGTGCCAGCACTCGGGTGGGCTCGGGGACCTACGAGCAGTACTTC
v_call: TRBV6-5
d_call: -
j_call: TRBJ2-7
clone_size: -

cdr3_aa: CASGGQSNTGELFF
cdr3_nt: TGTGCCAGCGGGGGACAGTCAAACACCGGGGAGCTGTTTTTT
v_call: TRBV2
d_call: TRBD1
j_call: TRBJ2-2
clone_size: -

cdr3_aa: CASSLGKNYGYTF
cdr3_nt: TGTGCCAGCAGTCTCGGGAAGAACTATGGCTACACCTTC
v_call: TRBV2
d_call: -
j_call: TRBJ1-2
clone_size: -

cdr3_aa: CASSLAPGTYNEQFF
cdr3_nt: TGCGCCAGCAGCTTGGCCCCCGGGACTTACAATGAGCAGTTCTTC
v_call: TRBV5-1
d_call: -
j_call: TRBJ2-1
clone_size: -

cdr3_aa: CASRDGTGPYNSPLHF
cdr3_nt: TGTGCCAGTAGAGACGGGACAGGGCCTTATAATTCACCCCTCCACTTT
v_call: TRBV19
d_call: TRBD1
j_call: TRBJ1-6
clone_size: -